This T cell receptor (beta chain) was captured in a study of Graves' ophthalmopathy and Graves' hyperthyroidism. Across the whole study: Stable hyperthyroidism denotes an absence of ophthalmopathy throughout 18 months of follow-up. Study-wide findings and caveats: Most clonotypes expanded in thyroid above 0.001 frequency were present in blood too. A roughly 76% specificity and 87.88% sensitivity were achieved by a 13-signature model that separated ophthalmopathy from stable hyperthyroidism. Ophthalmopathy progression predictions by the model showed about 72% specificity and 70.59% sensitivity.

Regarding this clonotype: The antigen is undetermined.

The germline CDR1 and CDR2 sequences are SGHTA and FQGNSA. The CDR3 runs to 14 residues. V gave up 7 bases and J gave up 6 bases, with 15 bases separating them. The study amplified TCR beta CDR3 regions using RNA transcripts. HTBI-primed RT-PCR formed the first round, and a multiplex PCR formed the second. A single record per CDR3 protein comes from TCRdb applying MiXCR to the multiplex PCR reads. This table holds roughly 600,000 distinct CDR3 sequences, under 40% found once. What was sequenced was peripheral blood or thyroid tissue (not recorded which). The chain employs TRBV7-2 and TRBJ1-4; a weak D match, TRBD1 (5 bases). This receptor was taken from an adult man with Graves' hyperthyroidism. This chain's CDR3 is CASTRTGAHEKLFF. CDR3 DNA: TGTGCCAGCACCCGGACCGGGGCACATGAAAAACTGTTTTTT.